This T cell receptor beta chain was recovered during a study of shared clonotypes between healthy human individuals. Study-wide results and caveats: Donors were few, which limited the genetic and exposure-history diversity represented.

V lost 2 bases, J lost 7 bases, and 6 bases lay in between. CDR1 is SEHNR, CDR2 FQNEAQ, per germline (reference sequence). The CDR3 is made up of 12 amino acids. A remark on this clone: The antigen remains undetermined.

Measured with immunoSEQ multiplex PCR; TCRdb has only the in-frame clones, and not every one. This sample carries about 2.1 million clones, around 95% of them seen once, and the ten largest clones take approximately 1.6%. Terminally differentiated effector memory CD45RA+ cells were excluded from the naive CD8 cells, which were CD45RO-negative and positively selected for CCR7. Specimen: naive CD8+ T cells from PBMCs. This sequence was found in a man younger than 30 in good health. Some clones in this sample may be carry-over from other donors' samples. The chain carries TRBV7-9 and TRBJ1-3; D is perhaps TRBD1 (5 bases). The CDR3 protein is CASSLRGNTIYF. The CDR3 region has the DNA TGTGCCAGCAGCTTACGGGGCAACACCATATATTTT.